The 4 T cell receptor beta chains reported below all come from one sample, sequenced in a study of blood T cells in healthy people across ages. A J-beta primer mix and a sample-barcoded 5' primer were used in a second PCR of roughly 7 to 12 cycles. One entry per CDR3 protein, called by TCRdb with MiXCR from the 5' RACE reads. The sample has 1.5 million to 2 million distinct CDR3 sequences, about 49% seen once. The sequencing sample was made of blood. The receptors were sampled from a woman aged 40-49 years in good health.

This rearrangement joins TRBV7-2 to TRBJ1-2, with unresolved D. Per germline, CDR1 SGHTA and CDR2 FQGNSA. CDR3 size: 16 residues. The V and J ends lost 5 bases and 5 bases respectively, with 21 bases between them. The CDR3 sequence is CASSQQRTRRRYGYTF. The CDR3 DNA reads as TGTGCCAGCAGCCAGCAGCGCACCCGAAGGAGATATGGCTACACCTTC.

This chain joins TRBV7-8 and TRBJ2-4, with D unclear. The germline V and J ends were trimmed by 1 base and 3 bases, with 22 bases remaining between them. Germline V gene sequence: CDR1 SGHVS, CDR2 FQNEAQ. The length of the CDR3 is 19 residues. CDR3 in DNA: TGTGCCAGCAGCTTAGTTGGGTGGGCTGCTTTATTGAACAAAAACATTCAGTACTTC. Its translation: CASSLVGWAALLNKNIQYF. The whole variable domain, filled in from reference TRBV7-8 and TRBJ2-4, reads GAGVSQSPRYKVAKRGQDVALRCDPISGHVSLFWYQQALGQGPEFLTYFQNEAQLDKSGLPSDRFFAERPEGSVSTLKIQRTQQEDSAVYLCASSLVGWAALLNKNIQYFGAGTRLSVL.

The gene calls are TRBV6-2 or TRBV6-3 and TRBJ2-2; tentatively, D is TRBD1 (6 bases). The CDR3 has 16 amino acids. The germline V and J ends were trimmed by 0 bases and 9 bases, with 17 bases remaining between them. The germline CDR1 and CDR2 sequences are MNHEY and SVGEGT. CDR3 loop: CASSYSGGGRGRELFF. The CDR3 nucleotides are TGTGCCAGCAGTTACTCTGGTGGAGGCAGGGGTCGGGAGCTGTTTTTT.

The CDR3 sequence is CASSPFTGTVFGGSTEAFF. The CDR3 DNA is TGCGCCAGCAGCCCCTTTACCGGGACAGTCTTTGGTGGGAGCACTGAAGCTTTCTTT. The chain employs TRBV5-1 and TRBJ1-1, with 7 bases lining up with TRBD1. Losses at the gene ends were 4 bases for V and 4 bases for J; bases not matched to a gene: 22. The CDR3 loop spans 19 amino acids. Per the germline V gene, CDR1 is SGHRS and CDR2 is YFSETQ.